The entry below gives a single TCR beta chain sequence along with its context. The CDR3 spans 16 residues. V lost 4 bases, J lost 8 bases, and 21 bases lay in between. Germline V CDR1 and CDR2: SEHNR, FQNEAQ (reference sequence). The entry originates in a study of OX40 agonist ivuxolimab in advanced cancers. The assay was immunoSEQ multiplex PCR, and TCRdb's table has in-frame clones only and misses some. The table records tens of thousands of clones, around 84% of them present only once. The gene calls are TRBV7-9 and TRBJ2-1; the D gene is possibly TRBD2 (6 bases). The TCR was taken from an adult with an advanced solid tumor such as melanoma, head and neck, liver or kidney cancer. The specimen was CD4+ or CD8+ T cells sorted from blood, collected in a trial of the OX40 agonist ivuxolimab. The CDR3, as DNA: TGTGCCAGCAGCTCCCCGGGACTGGGCCCCAGGGATGAGCAGTTCTTC. Translating gives CASSSPGLGPRDEQFF.